The sequence of this T cell receptor (beta chain) was determined in a study of cytomegalovirus exposure and HLA in healthy donors. PCR amplification relied on 60 Vbeta primers (plus 13 Jbeta primers). Generated by immunoSEQ multiplex PCR, the TCRdb table keeps only in-frame clones and is missing some. The table records about 200,000 clones, more than 65% of them present only once. This CDR3 region has 17 residues. Germline CDR1 SEHNR, CDR2 FQNEAQ (reference sequence). The junction had 9 bases not matched to a gene; V was cut back by 4 bases and J by 9 bases. Study findings and constraints: Upon later analysis, HLA-associated TCR beta chains proved more clonally expanded than other, equally common chains. Per a prior analysis, the majority of TCR beta V segments were productive roughly 90% or roughly 30% of the time. With later analysis, a missense DCLRE1C variant became linked to TCR beta V- and J-gene trimming. Reportedly, diagnosis of cytomegalovirus status by the classifier showed high specificity and sensitivity.

Regarding this clone: The target antigen is unknown.

This chain joins TRBV7-9 and TRBJ2-1; the match to TRBD2 covers 16 bases. This clonotype originated in a man aged 50 to 60 in good health and CMV-seronegative. The sequenced sample was PBMCs. The CDR3 nucleotides are TGTGCCAGCAGCTCGGGACTAGCGGGAGGGCCTGGTGGTGAGCAGTTCTTC. Encoded protein: CASSSGLAGGPGGEQFF.